This passage covers 21 T cell receptor beta chains from one sample sequenced in a study of CD8+ T cells in alopecia areata. After isolation, RNA underwent reverse transcription to generate cDNA as the sequencing template. Produced via immunoSEQ multiplex PCR; TCRdb's table is partial and in-frame only. The sample records over 100,000 clones, roughly 50% being singletons. This specimen consisted of CD8+ T cells sorted from blood, obtained at week 0. The receptors derive from a human donor with alopecia areata.

The V gene is TRBV27, the J gene TRBJ2-3, with D unresolved. The CDR3 contains 15 residues. Germline CDR1 reads MNHEY; CDR2 reads SMNVEV (reference sequence). V was pared by 4 bases and J by 0 bases, with 11 bases between. CDR3 amino acids: CASSYWADSTDTQYF. The CDR3 DNA reads as TGTGCCAGCAGTTACTGGGCGGATAGCACAGATACGCAGTATTTT.

The rearrangement links TRBV4-1 to TRBJ2-5; perhaps TRBD1 as D (6 bases). Germline CDR1 MGHRA, CDR2 YSYEKL. The V end was cut by 2 bases, the J end by 2 bases, with 12 bases between. This CDR3 contains 15 residues. As DNA, the CDR3 is TGCGCCAGCAGCCAACTAGACAGGAAGCAAGAGACCCAGTACTTC. Its protein is CASSQLDRKQETQYF.

V gene TRBV27 combines with J gene TRBJ1-5; D unclear. This CDR3 region has 13 residues. The ends were cut back, 2 bases at V and 0 bases at J, with 2 bases in the middle. CDR1 and CDR2 from the germline V gene are MNHEY and SMNVEV (reference sequence). CDR3 in amino acids: CASSLDSNQPQHF. The CDR3 DNA reads as TGTGCCAGCAGTTTAGATAGCAATCAGCCCCAGCATTTT.

The chain joins TRBV29-1 to TRBJ2-7; no reliable D call. From germline, CDR1 is SQVTM and CDR2 ANQGSEA. The CDR3 consists of 11 residues. The V end was cut by 3 bases, the J end by 2 bases, with 5 bases between. Written as DNA, the CDR3 is TGCAGCGTTGACACCACCTACGAGCAGTACTTC. Translated: CSVDTTYEQYF.

The sample holds one count of this clone. The chain is built from TRBV4-3 and TRBJ2-2; TRBD1 matches 7 bases. This CDR3 region has 17 residues. CDR1 is LGHNA and CDR2 is YSLEER in the germline V gene. V shed 0 bases and J 3 bases; nucleotides not matched to a gene: 7. The CDR3 DNA reads TGCGCCAGCAGCCAAGAATGGGCAGGGGGTGACACCGGGGAGCTGTTTTTT. Its protein is CASSQEWAGGDTGELFF.

The chain links TRBV7-2 to TRBJ2-7; D is possibly TRBD2 (6 bases). Germline V lookup: CDR1 SGHTA, CDR2 FQGNSA. The CDR3 is made up of 14 amino acids. Trimming removed 3 bases from V and 1 base from J, with 10 bases in between. In DNA form, the CDR3 reads TGTGCCAGCAGCTTCTCAGGAGGGTCCTACGAGCAGTACTTC. It codes for CASSFSGGSYEQYF.

The V call is TRBV2, the J call TRBJ2-1; D is possibly TRBD2 (7 bases). Trimming pared 9 bases from V and 2 bases from J, leaving 14 bases between. This CDR3 comprises 14 residues. Germline V gene sequence: CDR1 SNHLY, CDR2 FYNNEI. CDR3 protein: CASPPGGPYNEQFF. CDR3 nucleotide sequence: TGTGCCAGTCCTCCGGGGGGCCCCTACAATGAGCAGTTCTTC.

This chain connects TRBV11-2 to TRBJ1-2, with 7 bases that match TRBD1. This CDR3 comprises 14 residues. V lost 1 base to trimming and J lost 7 bases; unmatched junction nucleotides: 6. Germline CDR1 and CDR2: SGHAT and FQNNGV. CDR3 DNA sequence: TGTGCCAGCAGCTTAGTTGGCAGGGGGATTGGCTACACCTTC. Translated, it gives CASSLVGRGIGYTF.

This clone has only a few counts. This sequence joins TRBV7-9 and TRBJ2-2, with D unclear. Germline CDR1 reads SEHNR; CDR2 reads FQNEAQ (reference sequence). The V and J ends lost 1 base and 6 bases respectively, with 9 bases between them. The CDR3 loop spans 14 amino acids. CDR3 sequence (DNA): TGTGCCAGCAGCTTAGATGTGAGGTCCGGGGAGCTGTTTTTT. It translates to CASSLDVRSGELFF.

This clone was seen only a few times. The gene calls are TRBV29-1 and TRBJ2-7; D gene uncertain. The CDR3 totals 11 residues. Per the germline V gene, CDR1 is SQVTM and CDR2 is ANQGSEA. V lost 1 base to trimming and J lost 3 bases, with 4 bases between them. CDR3 region: CSVEVHYEQYF. CDR3 nucleotides: TGCAGCGTTGAAGTCCACTACGAGCAGTACTTC.

V and J are TRBV6-5 and TRBJ2-1; 10 bases fit TRBD2. V gave up 4 bases and J gave up 8 bases; unmatched junction bases: 11. This CDR3 region has 16 residues. CDR1 MNHEY and CDR2 SVGAGI come from the germline V gene. CDR3 sequence (DNA): TGTGCCAGCAGTTCCCGGGCTAGCGGGGGATCGTATGAGCAGTTCTTC. Protein: CASSSRASGGSYEQFF.

The chain couples TRBV12-5 to TRBJ1-2; TRBD1 matches 9 bases. V gave up 1 base and J gave up 8 bases; unmatched junction bases: 5. CDR3 length: 14 amino acids. CDR1 is LGHNT and CDR2 is FRNRAP in the germline V gene. The CDR3 spells CASGLAQGAGGYTF. The DNA of the CDR3 is TGTGCTAGTGGTTTGGCACAGGGGGCGGGAGGCTACACCTTC.

The chain uses TRBV29-1 and TRBJ2-1, with 9 bases matching TRBD2. The ends lost 5 bases at V and 8 bases at J; junction bases unmatched: 4. CDR3 length: 12 residues. Germline V gene data show CDR1 as SQVTM and CDR2 as ANQGSEA. The CDR3 loop reads CSVLAGGDEQFF. CDR3 DNA: TGCAGCGTTCTGGCGGGGGGGGATGAGCAGTTCTTC.

The chain recombines TRBV2 with TRBJ2-5; maybe TRBD2 (6 bases). The V end was cut by 7 bases, the J end by 5 bases, with 20 bases between. There are 15 residues in the CDR3. Germline V gene sequence: CDR1 SNHLY, CDR2 FYNNEI. CDR3 in DNA: TGTGCCAGCACCGGAGGGTACTCTGAGCGGGAGACCCAGTACTTC. Translating gives CASTGGYSERETQYF.

The V and J genes are TRBV6-5 and TRBJ2-5; no clear D gene. The V end lost 2 bases, the J end lost 0 bases, and 4 bases lay between the germline ends. Germline V CDR1 and CDR2: MNHEY, SVGAGI. This CDR3 contains 13 residues. CDR3 residues: CASSYVYQETQYF. The CDR3 nucleotides read TGTGCCAGCAGTTACGTGTACCAAGAGACCCAGTACTTC.

For this clone: A much larger clone differs by one base, so this may be a read error. This rearrangement joins TRBV4-3 to TRBJ2-1; possible D gene TRBD2, 6 bases. Germline lookup yields CDR1 LGHNA and CDR2 YSLEER. The length of the CDR3 is 16 residues. The CDR3 bases are TGCGCCAGCAGCCAAGACTGGCCGTCGGACTACGATGAGCAGTTCTTC. It translates to CASSQDWPSDYDEQFF.

This clone was detected ten times or more. This same CDR3 is encoded by further DNA sequences in the sample. The chain recombines TRBV15 with TRBJ2-3; TRBD2 matches 14 bases. The CDR3 has 15 residues. Trimming at V came to 3 bases and at J to 6 bases, leaving 2 bases not matched to a gene. The germline CDR1 and CDR2 sequences are LNHNV and YYDKDF (reference sequence). CDR3 sequence: CATSRTSGGADTQYF. The CDR3 nucleotides are TGTGCCACCAGCAGGACTAGCGGGGGGGCCGATACGCAGTATTTT.

This chain links TRBV6-4 with TRBJ2-2; 8 bases are a match to TRBD1. Germline V gene lookup returns CDR1 MRHNA and CDR2 SNTAGT. CDR3 length: 15 residues. The junction had 2 bases not matched to a gene; V was cut back by 0 bases and J by 5 bases. CDR3 amino acids: CASSDSYRGTGELFF. As DNA, the CDR3 is TGTGCCAGCAGTGACTCCTACAGGGGGACCGGGGAGCTGTTTTTT.

The rearrangement links TRBV7-9 to TRBJ2-7; a weak D match, TRBD2 (7 bases). Trimming removed 4 bases from V and 3 bases from J, with 19 bases in between. Germline lookup yields CDR1 SEHNR and CDR2 FQNEAQ (reference sequence). There are 16 residues in the CDR3. The CDR3 nucleotides are TGTGCCAGCAGCTCCTCTGGGCGGGGGCTAGACTACGAGCAGTACTTC. This codes for CASSSSGRGLDYEQYF.

The chain recombines TRBV2 with TRBJ1-1; a possible D gene is TRBD1 (5 bases). Trimming took off 5 bases at V and 3 bases at J, with 13 bases between the two ends. The CDR3 runs to 14 residues. Germline values: CDR1 SNHLY, CDR2 FYNNEI. CDR3 region: CASSPDGRDTEAFF. The CDR3 DNA is TGTGCCAGCAGTCCAGACGGCAGGGACACTGAAGCTTTCTTT.

With regard to this clone: The junction and the germline gene differ at one end; a read error may be behind it. This sequence joins TRBV13 and TRBJ1-2; D is ambiguous. CDR3 length: 14 residues. Germline V lookup: CDR1 PRHDT, CDR2 FYEKMQ (reference sequence). The CDR3 nucleotides read TGTGCCGGCAGCTTGGGAGGGCCTAACTATGGCTACACCTTC. Amino acid sequence: CAGSLGGPNYGYTF.